This T cell receptor beta chain was profiled in a study of blood T cell repertoires in COVID-19. Study-level background: Acute and convalescent COVID-19 samples came from the United States, Italy and Spain.

Self-reported history from a screening survey and questionnaire set each donor's cohort. This clone has just one count. In the study's own analysis: Estimates of nucleated cell counts were drawn from the amplification of reference gene primers. Assay used: immunoSEQ multiplex PCR; TCRdb lists only in-frame clones, some missing. The V and J calls and clone size come from that table; D and trimming were worked out from the DNA. Among hundreds of thousands of clones listed, roughly nine tenths were seen once. The source material was PBMCs or T cells enriched from blood (not recorded which). This clonotype was obtained from a woman between 45 and 60 years old in a cohort exposed to, infected with or recovered from COVID-19 (not recorded which).

The DNA for the CDR3 is TGTGCCAGTAGTATTCAGGACCCGGCGGGCGAGCAGTACTTC. It is translated as CASSIQDPAGEQYF. This chain links TRBV19 with TRBJ2-7; D may be TRBD2 (5 bases). Germline values: CDR1 LNHDA, CDR2 SQIVND (reference sequence). Trimming cost V 3 bases and J 6 bases, with 15 bases left between them. The CDR3 sequence is 14 residues long. Full variable domain (missing parts from reference TRBV19 and TRBJ2-7): DGGITQSPKYLFRKEGQNVTLSCEQNLNHDAMYWYRQDPGQGLRLIYYSQIVNDFQKGDIAEGYSVSREKKESFPLTVTSAQKNPTAFYLCASSIQDPAGEQYFGPGTRLTVT.